This T cell receptor beta chain was sequenced during a study of OX40 agonist ivuxolimab in advanced cancers. Findings and limits, study-wide: Clonal expansion by week 6 occurred in CD4+ and CD8+ blood T cells (at 0.1 to 3.0 mg/kg).

Libraries were prepared by immunoSEQ multiplex PCR; TCRdb keeps only in-frame clonotypes and omits some of them. The sample consists of approximately 49,000 clones, over 80% of them appearing once. Of note for this clone: Antigen unknown.

This receptor was taken from an adult with an advanced solid tumor such as melanoma, head and neck, liver or kidney cancer. Sequenced material: CD4+ or CD8+ T cells sorted from blood, taken in a trial of the OX40 agonist ivuxolimab.

The DNA of the CDR3 is TGTGCCAGCAGCGCCGACAGGGGAGAGACCCAGTACTTC. This encodes CASSADRGETQYF. The rearrangement uses TRBV7-2 and TRBJ2-5, with 8 bases fitting TRBD1. The CDR3 is made up of 13 amino acids. V shed 5 bases, J shed 4 bases, and the junction held 3 bases outside the gene matches. CDR1 is SGHTA and CDR2 is FQGNSA in the germline V gene.